This is a list of T cell receptor beta chains from one sample in a study of Tregs in tolerant kidney transplant recipients. The protocol was immunoSEQ multiplex PCR, while the TCRdb copy is restricted to in-frame clones and leaves out a portion. The repertoire has roughly 99,000 clones, more than 85% of them found once; the top ten carry approximately 0.5%. The sequencing used CD4+ T cells from blood, collected before the transplant. These receptors were taken from a human donor who received a combined kidney and bone marrow transplant. Each CDR3 is given with its conserved first and last residue. The D gene is left open where the match is weak. Expanded clones get a size class; other rows say once, few or many, or leave the size out.

TRBV5-1	TRBD1	TRBJ1-5	.	CASSPGQTNQPQHF	TGCGCCAGCAGCCCGGGACAGACCAATCAGCCCCAGCATTTT
TRBV7-3	TRBD2	TRBJ2-7	.	CASSVGLAGAHEQYF	TGTGCCAGCAGCGTGGGGTTAGCGGGGGCTCACGAGCAGTACTTC
TRBV14	TRBD2	TRBJ2-1	.	CASSQGAHGLAGGSNEQFF	TGTGCCAGCAGCCAAGGGGCTCACGGGCTAGCGGGAGGTTCTAATGAGCAGTTCTTC
TRBV18	TRBD1	TRBJ1-5	.	CASSLIADRGGNQPQHF	TGTGCCAGCTCACTCATCGCGGACAGGGGTGGCAATCAGCCCCAGCATTTT
TRBV29-1	.	TRBJ1-1	.	CSVVGTENTEAFF	TGCAGCGTTGTCGGGACTGAGAACACTGAAGCTTTCTTT
TRBV7-3	.	TRBJ2-2	.	CASSLTNYGDSNTGELFF	TGTGCCAGCAGCTTAACCAATTACGGGGACTCGAACACCGGGGAGCTGTTTTTT
TRBV4-2	.	TRBJ2-2	.	CASSRGGEGGELFF	TGTGCCAGCAGCCGGGGGGGCGAGGGCGGGGAGCTGTTTTTT
TRBV5-4	.	TRBJ2-7	.	CASSLELETYEQYF	TGTGCCAGCAGCTTGGAACTAGAAACCTACGAGCAGTACTTC
TRBV15	.	TRBJ2-2	.	CATSRGAQNTGELFF	TGTGCCACCAGCAGAGGGGCGCAGAACACCGGGGAGCTGTTTTTT
TRBV27	TRBD1	TRBJ2-1	.	CASSSQNRGNEQFF	TGTGCCAGCAGTTCCCAAAACAGGGGCAATGAGCAGTTCTTC
TRBV4-3	TRBD1	TRBJ2-1	.	CASSPGTGRNEQFF	TGCGCCAGCAGCCCGGGGACAGGGAGGAATGAGCAGTTCTTC
TRBV30	.	TRBJ1-2	.	CAWRRGQNYGYTF	TGTGCCTGGAGAAGAGGACAGAACTATGGCTACACCTTC
TRBV28	TRBD1	TRBJ2-7	.	CASRRTGVGEQYF	TGTGCCAGCAGACGGACAGGGGTAGGGGAGCAGTACTTC
TRBV2	.	TRBJ1-2	.	CASVTVVGYTF	TGTGCCAGCGTGACTGTAGTAGGCTACACCTTC
TRBV5-4	.	TRBJ2-2	.	CASSLGTVQTGELFF	TGTGCCAGCAGCTTGGGGACAGTCCAAACCGGGGAGCTGTTTTTT
TRBV4-3	TRBD1	TRBJ2-2	.	CASSPQGAASTGELFF	TGCGCCAGCAGCCCCCAGGGGGCGGCCAGCACCGGGGAGCTGTTTTTT
TRBV28	TRBD1	TRBJ2-7	.	CASSGTGLSQYF	TGTGCCAGCTCCGGGACAGGCCTCTCGCAGTACTTC
TRBV5-1	.	TRBJ1-3	.	CASSLEPVGSGNTIYF	TGCGCCAGCAGCTTGGAGCCCGTTGGCTCTGGAAACACCATATATTTT
TRBV5-5	.	TRBJ2-2	.	CASSLGQFTGELFF	TGTGCCAGCAGCTTGGGACAGTTCACCGGGGAGCTGTTTTTT
TRBV11-3	TRBD1	TRBJ2-7	.	CASSFNRGSYEQYF	TGTGCCAGCAGCTTTAACAGGGGTTCCTACGAGCAGTACTTC
TRBV7-2	TRBD1	TRBJ2-1	once	CASSSDRAVYNEQFF	TGTGCCAGCAGCTCGGACAGGGCGGTATACAATGAGCAGTTCTTC
TRBV28	TRBD1	TRBJ1-2	.	CASTRGQGVYGYTF	TGTGCCAGCACGAGGGGACAGGGGGTTTATGGCTACACCTTC
TRBV5-4	TRBD1	TRBJ1-6	.	CASSSAGQGIGISPLHF	TGTGCCAGCAGCAGTGCGGGACAGGGGATTGGTATTTCACCCCTCCACTTT
TRBV14	.	TRBJ2-2	.	CASSTQGPGELFF	TGTGCCAGCAGCACACAGGGACCCGGGGAGCTGTTTTTT
TRBV14	TRBD1	TRBJ2-3	.	CASSQPRDRSTDTQYF	TGTGCCAGCAGCCAGCCCCGGGACAGGAGCACAGATACGCAGTATTTT
TRBV7-9	.	TRBJ2-7	.	CASSLAFGVGEQYF	TGTGCCAGCAGCTTAGCGTTCGGGGTAGGCGAGCAGTACTTC
TRBV18	TRBD1	TRBJ1-5	.	CASSPTGGGQPQHF	TGTGCCAGCTCACCCACAGGGGGAGGGCAGCCCCAGCATTTT
TRBV2	TRBD1	TRBJ2-7	.	CASSVDRGREQYF	TGTGCCAGCAGCGTCGACAGGGGTCGGGAGCAGTACTTC
TRBV5-6	TRBD2	TRBJ2-7	.	CASSLSGTISYEQYF	TGTGCCAGCAGCTTGAGCGGGACCATCTCCTACGAGCAGTACTTC
TRBV4-3	.	TRBJ2-3	.	CASSQVSLDTDTQYF	TGCGCCAGCAGCCAAGTTAGCCTAGACACAGATACGCAGTATTTT
TRBV9	.	TRBJ1-3	.	CASSPLGLANSGNTIYF	TGTGCCAGCAGCCCTTTAGGACTCGCCAACTCTGGAAACACCATATATTTT
TRBV7-9	TRBD2	TRBJ2-1	.	CASSPSGAGNEQFF	TGTGCCAGCAGCCCAAGCGGGGCAGGGAATGAGCAGTTCTTC
TRBV19	.	TRBJ1-2	.	CASSIDRLYYGYTF	TGTGCCAGTAGTATAGACAGGCTATACTATGGCTACACCTTC
TRBV7-2	.	TRBJ2-1	.	CASSSPRGIGEQFF	TGTGCCAGCAGCTCCCCCCGGGGGATCGGGGAGCAGTTCTTC
TRBV6-1	.	TRBJ1-1	.	CASRIREYTEAFF	TGTGCCAGCAGAATCAGGGAATACACTGAAGCTTTCTTT
TRBV27	TRBD2	TRBJ2-3	.	CASSWGTGGSTDTQYF	TGTGCCAGCAGTTGGGGGACGGGAGGGAGCACAGATACGCAGTATTTT
TRBV4-1	TRBD1	TRBJ1-2	.	CASSLRQGEGYGYTF	TGCGCCAGCAGCCTCCGACAGGGGGAGGGCTATGGCTACACCTTC
TRBV7-3	TRBD2	TRBJ2-1	.	CASSGGRYNEQFF	TGTGCCAGCAGCGGCGGGAGATACAATGAGCAGTTCTTC
TRBV9	TRBD1	TRBJ1-5	.	CASSGGSGNQPQHF	TGTGCCAGCTCAGGGGGGTCGGGCAATCAGCCCCAGCATTTT
TRBV11-3	TRBD2	TRBJ2-1	.	CASSLDPSGSYNEQFF	TGTGCCAGCAGCTTAGACCCTAGCGGGAGTTACAATGAGCAGTTCTTC
TRBV9	TRBD2	TRBJ2-7	.	CASSVGGTSGTYEQYF	TGTGCCAGCAGCGTAGGAGGGACTAGCGGCACCTACGAGCAGTACTTC